The T cell receptor (beta chain) described here comes from a study of cytomegalovirus exposure and HLA in healthy donors (dated by TCRdb to between 2016 and 2019). As for the study more broadly: In an earlier analysis of under 750 of the donors, 250 to 350 Gb of sequence data and some 120 million unique TCR beta sequences from approximately 180 million T cells were reported. Every discovery cohort repertoire had been produced on one sequencing platform. Rather than drawing on any new phenotypic data, the later analysis identified candidate immune exposures from TCR beta sequences and the way those sequences occurred across donors. A later analysis re-analyzed previously published TCR beta repertoires from about 730 donors and added high-resolution HLA genotyping to study TCR occurrence patterns. An earlier analysis of approximately 630 of the donors applied high-throughput TCR beta sequencing to assess whether each TCR beta V gene segment acted as functional or pseudogenic. Class I and class II HLA loci were covered by the typing at four-digit resolution. The genetic ancestry cluster associated with self-reported Caucasian donors included about 84% of the 300 to 450 genotyped donors. A later genetic analysis used genome-wide SNP genotypes for about 65% of the roughly 700 donors, treating that subset as a discovery cohort. Five DR-DQ haplotypes were handled as single units for association and clustering because linkage in the cohort was strong. The aim of the study was to test whether cataloging public T cell receptors could identify signatures of past pathogen exposure. Typing coverage varied by locus: roughly 629-630 donors for A, B, C, DRB1 and DQB1; about 520 for DQA1; over 600 for DPA1; more than 450 for DPB1. An early release that covered fewer than 750 HLA-typed donors contained about 300 gigabases of sequencing data and 80 million or so unique TCR sequences. Donor age, sex, ethnicity and CMV serostatus were collected together with the repertoire data. In addition to the first cohort of approximately 650 subjects, a separate validation cohort of over 90 different subjects was used. Among roughly 370 genotyped donors of the cohort, an average of approximately 230,000 unique TCR beta nucleotide sequences were sequenced per donor, around 20% of them non-productive. To predict cytomegalovirus infection status, the study brought together high-throughput TCR immunosequencing, statistical association of individual TCRs with disease status, and machine learning. The T cell repertoires of 666 subjects were profiled by immunosequencing and related to cytomegalovirus serostatus. Overall study results and their limits: Because counts were too low, under 20 rarely observed V segments, including chromosome 9 orphons, were left out of the earlier analysis of several hundred of the donors. Correlated functional status among segregating V segments might be attributable to linkage disequilibrium, but an unknown experimental factor could not be ruled out. Presence/absence analyses assumed roughly uniform sequencing depth across donors, an assumption that may not hold. This cohort had only TCR beta chains sequenced, and the lack of alpha or paired-chain data limited which features could be detected. The authors suggested that the approach could potentially be generalized to other disease states and immunological phenotypes. Some IMGT-functional V segments, including TRBV6-2 and TRBV6-3, could not be distinguished by the 87-base-pair reads and were therefore excluded. A later analysis reported that several top co-occurrence clusters appeared linked to parvovirus B19, influenza, CMV and Epstein-Barr virus. A group of highly shared sequence variants was considered likely to be a technical artifact of the sequencing pipeline. Across donors, most TCR sequences were observed very rarely, whereas some public TCRs were present in many individuals. Strong co-occurrence of HLA alleles, especially DR and DQ, made assigning TCR associations to individual alleles difficult. In an earlier analysis of approximately 590 of the donors, most TCR beta V segments appeared in productive rearrangements about 90% or about 30% of the time, broadly matching IMGT annotations. According to a later analysis, most CMV-associated TCR beta chains appeared to be HLA-restricted, and the HLA associations seemed to be driven largely by CMV exposure. In a later genetic analysis, fewer N-insertions in productive TCRs were reported among donors in an Asian-associated ancestry cluster than the roughly 640-donor mean. For the cohort, immune exposure information was limited to CMV serostatus. The classifier was reported to diagnose cytomegalovirus status with high specificity and sensitivity in both the original and validation cohorts. V-gene and J-gene trimming of TCR beta chains was associated with a missense DCLRE1C variant in a later genetic analysis, and the association was replicated in an independent cohort. A later analysis found that HLA-associated TCR beta chains were more clonally expanded and had lower generation probabilities than equally common non-associated chains. In vitro tests confirmed that a few of the cytomegalovirus-associated TCR beta chains recognize cytomegalovirus antigens. A further reported finding was that TCR beta sequences accurately predicted the HLA-A and HLA-B alleles for most subjects in the first cohort. In a later analysis, 15,000 to 20,000 TCR beta sequences were associated with specific HLA alleles at a false discovery rate of 0.05. Because HLA typing was unavailable for some donors at each locus, only the typed subset was used in association tests. A later analysis found that TCR association rates varied across HLA loci, with DRB1 alleles showing the most associated TCRs and HLA-C alleles the fewest. The study listed 170 or so TCR beta chains as associated with cytomegalovirus.

The library came from the immunoSEQ multiplex PCR assay. For the multiplex PCR, a mixture combining 60 forward primers for TCR Vbeta segments and 13 reverse primers for TCR Jbeta segments was used. A multiplex PCR assay on genomic DNA amplified the CDR3 region of rearranged TCR beta genes. On the Illumina HiSeq System, the amplified TCR beta libraries were sequenced as 87-base-pair reads. In the authors' own workflow: A later analysis tallied roughly 80 million unique TCR beta chains across the roughly 610 repertoires, and approximately 12 million of those chains were shared by two or more donors. A nearest-neighbor algorithm error-corrected the raw reads and collapsed the reads into unique sequences, merging closely related sequences to remove PCR and sequencing errors. Alignment of CDR3 sequences to IMGT reference sequences was used to assign V, D and J gene segments. For a sequence to be retained, a match of at least six nucleotides to both a V gene segment and a J gene segment was required. A rearrangement counted as productive if the CDR3 had no stop codons and remained in frame with V and J, and every other rearrangement counted as non-productive. CDR3 was defined by IMGT convention, running from the second conserved V-encoded cysteine to the conserved J-encoded phenylalanine. The earlier analysis of about 560 of the donors excluded any sequence lacking an unambiguous match to a single V gene segment. In an earlier analysis of 587 of the donors, a V segment was called functional when productive rearrangements were above 56.7%, and segregating when the standard deviation between donors exceeded 5%. A statistical classification framework was developed to diagnose cytomegalovirus status using the catalog of TCR beta chain sequences. In a later analysis, V and J genes were assigned by comparing TCR nucleotide sequences against IMGT/GENE-DB human TR gene sequences. The TCRdist pipeline was used in a later analysis to assign CDR3 sequences and most-parsimonious VDJ recombination scenarios. In a later analysis, each TCR beta chain was defined by its CDR3 amino acid sequence together with its V-gene family, and reads lacking a unique V-gene family were excluded. To address suspected cross-contamination and a sequencing artifact, a later analysis removed approximately 590 highly shared, low-generation-probability nucleotide sequences. For each public chain, a later analysis derived a clonal expansion index from normalized ranks of inferred template counts within each repertoire. A later analysis computed generation probabilities with a VDJ recombination model fitted to out-of-frame rearrangements, and checked the results against IGoR. In a later analysis, TCR-TCR, TCR-HLA and TCR-CMV co-occurrence was scored with hypergeometric tests, and a repertoire-size bias correction was applied to TCR pairs. In a later analysis, false discovery rates were estimated by permuting HLA or CMV assignments 20 times. In a later analysis, co-occurring TCRs were grouped using DBSCAN, with TCRdist sequence similarity added in when clustering inside HLA-allele-positive subsets. Repertoires with fewer than 30,000 or more than 120,000 public chains, plus five repertoires with anomalous nucleotide sharing, were excluded from co-occurrence clustering. TCRdb carries this immuneACCESS record with in-frame sequences only. Its versions omit some clonotypes, under half of them owing to an unresolved V gene in the studies checked, with the rest unexplained. The DNA gave D and trimming, while V, J and clone size come from that table. Across this sample there are some 140,000 clones, with just under 80% seen only once. Of the sample, around 1.5% falls within the top ten clones.

In total, roughly 670 healthy bone marrow donors made up the cohort. All cohort members were sampled while nominally healthy, although unrecorded immune exposures were likely present. The donor tested CMV seronegative and was one of the 352 seronegative cohort members. Every donor gave a peripheral blood sample, and the peripheral blood mononuclear cells from that sample were used for TCR beta sequencing. Genomic DNA was extracted from the blood cell samples with the Qiagen DNeasy Blood Extraction Kit. The CDR3 contains 13 residues, cysteine and phenylalanine counted. Only the CDR3 DNA is retained, 39 bases long and in frame from the first base. V is pared back by 4 bases and J by 6 bases, with 13 bases lying between the germline termini. According to the germline V gene, CDR1 reads SNHLY and CDR2 reads FYNNEI. With respect to this clone: Its antigen remains unidentified. Base-call qualities are not available, and no considerably larger clone is one nucleotide away.

Recombination linked TRBV2 to TRBJ2-7; TRBD1 is a weak D gene call, 6 bases matching. The specimen was PBMCs. The TCR originated in a woman aged 18-29 years in good health and CMV-seronegative. This receptor carries the CDR3 CASSAGEFVEQYF. The sequenced DNA is TGTGCCAGCAGTGCAGGGGAATTCGTCGAGCAGTACTTC. With all but the CDR3 taken from the reference TRBV2 and TRBJ2-7 genes, the full variable domain is: EPEVTQTPSHQVTQMGQEVILRCVPISNHLYFYWYRQILGQKVEFLVSFYNNEISEKSEIFDDQFSVERPDGSNFTLKIRSTKLEDSAMYFCASSAGEFVEQYFGPGTRLTVT.